Included here is one TCR beta chain sequence, with context. Its cognate antigen has yet to be identified. Base qualities were left out, and no much larger clone turns up one base away. The record originates from a study of T cell changes during pregnancy in multiple sclerosis (dated by TCRdb to between 2018 and 2020). Concerning the study at large: The study looked at changes in the T cell repertoire across pregnancy in women with multiple sclerosis.

Taken from cysteine to phenylalanine, the CDR3 has 16 residues. Of all the DNA, just the CDR3 is kept, 48 bases in frame from base 1. CDR1 and CDR2 (MNHNS, SASEGT) derive from the germline V gene. Relative to germline, V is missing 3 bases and J is missing 3 bases, with 11 bases of the junction outside any gene match. The method behind the library was the immunoSEQ multiplex PCR assay. Held by TCRdb, this immuneACCESS table contains in-frame sequences only and omits some clones. Under half of the omission traces to an unresolved V gene where checked; the cause of the rest is unknown. This sample lists fewer than 70,000 clones; around 94% were detected once. Roughly 3% of the sample comes from the top ten.

The input for sequencing was CD8+ T cells from peripheral blood mononuclear cells, taken in the third trimester of pregnancy. The sequence links TRBV6-1 to TRBJ2-7, with 7 middle bases fitting TRBD1. This clonotype was sampled from a female donor in good health, enrolled as a control in a pregnancy study. The CDR3 corresponds to CASSDRRPTGIYEQYF. The nucleotides are TGTGCCAGCAGTGATCGAAGACCGACAGGGATCTACGAGCAGTACTTC.